The next 8 T cell receptor beta chains were all read from a single sample in a study of cytomegalovirus exposure and HLA in healthy donors. In the PCR, 60 Vbeta and 13 Jbeta primers were used. Profiled with immunoSEQ multiplex PCR; TCRdb holds only in-frame clones, not every one. Of under 200,000 clones listed, approximately 67% are singletons. Sequences were obtained from PBMCs. Source of these receptors: a woman in her late teens or twenties in good health and CMV-seropositive.

The chain joins TRBV6-6 to TRBJ1-5, with no clear D. The CDR3 is 13 residues long. V shed 3 bases and J shed 12 bases, with 15 bases lying between them. Germline CDR1 and CDR2: MNHNY and SVGAGI (reference sequence). The CDR3 loop is CASSYYDGDLQHF. The CDR3 region has the DNA TGTGCCAGCAGTTATTACGACGGAGATCTCCAGCATTTT.

The V and J genes are TRBV27 and TRBJ2-1; D is possibly TRBD2 (6 bases). In germline, CDR1 is MNHEY, CDR2 SMNVEV (reference sequence). V was clipped by 5 bases and J by 4 bases, with 18 bases between them. The CDR3 is 16 amino acids. The CDR3: CASSGGWGRRYNEQFF. The CDR3 nucleotides are TGTGCCAGCAGTGGGGGGTGGGGGAGAAGGTACAATGAGCAGTTCTTC.

In its sample, this clone was seen once. The gene calls are TRBV27 and TRBJ2-7, with 8 positions matching TRBD1. Germline CDR1 and CDR2: MNHEY and SMNVEV (reference sequence). Germline trimming cut 5 bases from V and 1 base from J; bases unmatched to any gene: 7. The CDR3 has 15 amino acids. This CDR3 is CASSPDRGGSYEQYF. The CDR3 region has the DNA TGTGCCAGCAGTCCTGACAGGGGTGGATCCTACGAGCAGTACTTC.

This clone was picked up a small number of times. V is TRBV29-1 and J is TRBJ2-5, with 9 bases lining up with TRBD1. The CDR3 is 13 residues long. The germline V gene encodes CDR1 SQVTM and CDR2 ANQGSEA. Trimming cost V 7 bases and J 5 bases; bases outside gene matches: 8. CDR3 sequence (DNA): TGCAGCGCCCAGGGACAGGGCCCGGAGACCCAGTACTTC. Its translation: CSAQGQGPETQYF. Together with reference TRBV29-1 and TRBJ2-5, the CDR3 gives the full variable domain: SAVISQKPSRDICQRGTSLTIQCQVDSQVTMMFWYRQQPGQSLTLIATANQGSEATYESGFVIDKFPISRPNLTFSTLTVSNMSPEDSSIYLCSAQGQGPETQYFGPGTRLLVL.

The gene calls are TRBV30 and TRBJ1-2; 8 nucleotides match TRBD1. CDR3 size: 16 residues. Germline V gene data show CDR1 as GTSNPN and CDR2 as SVGIG (reference sequence). V was pared by 1 base and J by 7 bases, with 14 bases of the junction left unmatched. The CDR3 sequence is CAWSEGTGRPVRGYTF. The CDR3 coding sequence is TGTGCCTGGAGTGAGGGGACAGGTCGACCGGTTCGTGGCTACACCTTC.

The V call is TRBV2, the J call TRBJ1-5, with D possibly TRBD1 on 6 matching bases. CDR3 size: 15 residues. V was trimmed by 6 bases and J by 0 bases, leaving 12 bases between them. Per the germline V gene, CDR1 is SNHLY and CDR2 is FYNNEI. The CDR3 sequence: CASRSDRSSNQPQHF. The DNA for the CDR3 is TGTGCCAGCAGGAGCGACAGGTCTAGCAATCAGCCCCAGCATTTT.

As concerns this clone: This CDR3 is also generated by other DNA sequences in the sample. The chain recombines TRBV29-1 with TRBJ1-2; 9 nucleotides align to TRBD1. Germline-derived CDR1 and CDR2 are SQVTM and ANQGSEA. The CDR3 length is 17 residues. J lost 3 bases, V lost 6 bases, and 17 bases had no gene match. The CDR3 sequence: CSVPAGTGSVHDYGYTF. CDR3 nucleotide sequence: TGCAGCGTGCCCGCCGGGACAGGGTCCGTACACGACTATGGCTACACCTTC.

This clone has more than one count but fewer than ten. The V call is TRBV27, the J call TRBJ2-2; tentative D call: TRBD2 (6 bases). Germline assignment: CDR1 MNHEY and CDR2 SMNVEV (reference sequence). Deletions cut 2 bases from V and 7 bases from J, with 11 bases between. The CDR3 has 14 residues. CDR3 DNA sequence: TGTGCCAGCAGTTTAAGGGTCGGGGGCGGGGAGCTGTTTTTT. As protein: CASSLRVGGGELFF.